The source of this T cell receptor beta chain is a study of CD8 T cells in ankylosing spondylitis. Making the TCR beta libraries involved quantitative 5'-RACE with molecular barcodes. Via MiXCR, TCRdb re-called the 5' RACE reads, giving one row per CDR3 protein. The repertoire holds about 130,000 distinct CDR3 sequences, roughly 15% seen once, with about 30% in the top ten. Study results and limitations: Several highly homologous variants formed a TCR beta motif that appeared characteristic of ankylosing spondylitis blood.

This clonotype was seen more than once but under ten times. What it binds is not known. This clonotype was obtained from a male donor with ankylosing spondylitis. The material sequenced was blood, either unsorted or a sorted T cell fraction (not recorded which).

CDR3 sequence reads: CASSAGLAGEQYF. The CDR3 coding sequence is TGTGCCAGCAGCGCAGGACTAGCGGGCGAGCAGTACTTC. V and J are TRBV7-8 and TRBJ2-7, with TRBD2 identical over 11 bases. The CDR3 has 13 residues. Germline V lookup: CDR1 SGHVS, CDR2 FQNEAQ. V gave up 5 bases and J gave up 6 bases; unmatched junction bases: 3.